This T cell receptor (beta chain) was identified during a study of blood T cells in healthy people across ages. The germline V gene encodes CDR1 SGHRS and CDR2 YFSETQ. CDR3 length: 14 residues. The ends were cut back, 4 bases at V and 8 bases at J, with 18 bases in the middle. This clonotype showed up many times. The antigen remains unidentified. Combining a sample-barcoded 5' primer with a J-beta primer mix, a second PCR ran for roughly 7 to 12 cycles. TCRdb used MiXCR to reprocess the 5' RACE reads, holding one entry per CDR3 protein. The sample records around 400,000 distinct CDR3 sequences, approximately 47% being singletons. Regarding the study as a whole: Getting older went along with TCR beta diversity per million T cells dropping roughly linearly. Naive T cell percentage strongly correlated with TCR beta diversity.

This receptor was taken from a man in his sixties in good health. The J gene is TRBJ1-2, the V gene TRBV5-1; tentative D call: TRBD1 (6 bases). The sequenced sample was blood. The chain's CDR3 is CASSPGTLTGGYTF. The CDR3 DNA reads as TGCGCCAGCAGCCCCGGGACCTTAACAGGGGGCTACACCTTC.